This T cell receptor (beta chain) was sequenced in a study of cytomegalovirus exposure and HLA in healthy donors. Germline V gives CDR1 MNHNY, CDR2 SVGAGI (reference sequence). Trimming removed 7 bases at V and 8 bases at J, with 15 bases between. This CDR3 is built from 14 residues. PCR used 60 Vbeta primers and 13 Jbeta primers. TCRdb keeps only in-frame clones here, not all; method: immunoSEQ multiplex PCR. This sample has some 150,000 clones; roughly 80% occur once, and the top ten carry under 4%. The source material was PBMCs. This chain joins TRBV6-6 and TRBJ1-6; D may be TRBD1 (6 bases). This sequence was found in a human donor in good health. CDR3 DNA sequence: TGTGCCAGCACTCACAGAGGGGGGGATTCACCCCTCCACTTT. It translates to CASTHRGGDSPLHF.